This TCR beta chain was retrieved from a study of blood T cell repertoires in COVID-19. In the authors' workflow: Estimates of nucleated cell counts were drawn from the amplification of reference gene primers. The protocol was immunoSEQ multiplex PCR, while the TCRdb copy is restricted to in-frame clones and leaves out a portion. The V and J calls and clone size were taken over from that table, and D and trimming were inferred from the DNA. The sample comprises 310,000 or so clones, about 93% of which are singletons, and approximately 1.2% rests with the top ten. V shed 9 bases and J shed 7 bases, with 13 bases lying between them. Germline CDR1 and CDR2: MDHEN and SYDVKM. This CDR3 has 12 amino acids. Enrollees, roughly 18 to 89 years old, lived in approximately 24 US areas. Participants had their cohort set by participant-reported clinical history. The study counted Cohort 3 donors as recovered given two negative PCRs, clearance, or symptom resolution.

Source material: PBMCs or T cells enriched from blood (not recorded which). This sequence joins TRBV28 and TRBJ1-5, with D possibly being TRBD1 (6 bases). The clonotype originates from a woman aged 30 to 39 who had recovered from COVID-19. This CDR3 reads CASRQVRQPQHF. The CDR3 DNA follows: TGTGCCAGTCGACAGGTTAGACAGCCCCAGCATTTT.